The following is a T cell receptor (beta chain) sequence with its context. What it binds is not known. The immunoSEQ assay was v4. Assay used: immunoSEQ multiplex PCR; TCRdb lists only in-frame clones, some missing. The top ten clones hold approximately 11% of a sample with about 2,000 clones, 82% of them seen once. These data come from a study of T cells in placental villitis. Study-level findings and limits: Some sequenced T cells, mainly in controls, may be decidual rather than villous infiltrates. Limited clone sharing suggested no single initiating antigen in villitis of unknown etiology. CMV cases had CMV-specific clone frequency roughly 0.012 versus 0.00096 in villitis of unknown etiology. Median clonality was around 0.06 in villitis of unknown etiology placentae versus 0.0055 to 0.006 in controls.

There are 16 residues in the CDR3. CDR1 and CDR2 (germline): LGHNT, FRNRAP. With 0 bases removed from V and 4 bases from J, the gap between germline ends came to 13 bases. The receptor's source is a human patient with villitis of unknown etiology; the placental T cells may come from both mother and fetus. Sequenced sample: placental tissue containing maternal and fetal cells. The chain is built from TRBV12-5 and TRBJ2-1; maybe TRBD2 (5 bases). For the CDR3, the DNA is TGTGCTAGTGGTTTGGTACAAGCGGCAATTTACAATGAGCAGTTCTTC. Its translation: CASGLVQAAIYNEQFF.